This TCR beta chain was identified during a study of beta chain features in type 1 diabetes. All of the isolated RNA was reverse transcribed, so expressed TCRB transcripts were sequenced. Here immunoSEQ multiplex PCR was the method, and the copy in TCRdb shows in-frame clones only, minus some. Of roughly 610,000 clones listed, 15% to 19% were seen once; the top ten hold approximately 0.093%. Germline CDR1 reads SGHNT; CDR2 reads YYREEE (reference sequence). The ends lost 4 bases at V and 1 base at J; junction bases unmatched: 3. CDR3 size: 14 residues. This clone was counted a few times. The clonotype was recovered from a man between 18 and 29 years old in good health. The specimen was naive CD4+ T cells from blood. V is TRBV5-4 and J is TRBJ2-7; 9 bases match TRBD1. The CDR3 here is CASSRDRESYEQYF. Written as DNA, the CDR3 is TGTGCCAGCAGCAGGGACAGGGAATCCTACGAGCAGTACTTC.